One and the same sample provided the 13 T cell receptor beta chains below, sequenced in a study of cytomegalovirus exposure and HLA in healthy donors. The PCR employed 60 Vbeta primers together with 13 Jbeta primers. This table comes from immunoSEQ multiplex PCR, and its TCRdb copy is limited to in-frame clones, with some not included. The table has 100,000 to 150,000 clones, more than 65% seen once. Sequenced material: PBMCs. All receptors come from a male donor in good health and CMV-seropositive.

Remarks on this clone: An end of the junction differs from the germline gene, which may be a read error. The chain joins TRBV6-5 to TRBJ2-3; no reliable D call. Looked up from germline, CDR1 is MNHEY and CDR2 is SVGAGI. The CDR3 is 16 residues long. The CDR3 loop is CASSYSKAELRWAQCF. In DNA, the CDR3 is TGTGCCAGCAGTTACTCAAAGGCCGAGCTTCGGTGGGCGCAGTGTTTT.

This clone is a singleton in its sample. The chain has TRBV20-1 and TRBJ1-1; unclear D gene. CDR1 is DFQATT, CDR2 SNEGSKA, per germline (reference sequence). The length of the CDR3 is 11 residues. V dropped 8 bases and J dropped 7 bases, with 14 bases sitting between them. CDR3 sequence reads: CSLRFGDEAFF. CDR3 nucleotides: TGCAGTCTCCGGTTCGGGGATGAAGCTTTCTTT.

The chain employs TRBV29-1 and TRBJ2-3, with 9 positions matching TRBD1. This CDR3 is 13 amino acids long. J was trimmed by 3 bases and V by 5 bases; bases with no gene match: 3. Germline lookup yields CDR1 SQVTM and CDR2 ANQGSEA. Written as DNA, the CDR3 is TGCAGCGTTCCTGGACAGGGGACAGATACGCAGTATTTT. Amino acids: CSVPGQGTDTQYF.

This clone was observed once. The chain joins TRBV19 to TRBJ1-2, with D perhaps TRBD1 (5 bases). The CDR3 sequence is 10 residues long. Germline V gene data show CDR1 as LNHDA and CDR2 as SQIVND (reference sequence). V dropped 8 bases and J dropped 7 bases, with 8 bases sitting between them. CDR3 sequence reads: CASLGAGYTF. In DNA, the CDR3 is TGTGCCAGTCTAGGGGCTGGCTACACCTTC.

This clone appeared once. The chain links TRBV5-1 to TRBJ1-2, with TRBD1 as a possible D gene (6 bases). Germline V lookup: CDR1 SGHRS, CDR2 YFSETQ. This CDR3 comprises 13 residues. V shed 2 bases and J shed 3 bases, with 8 bases lying between them. The CDR3 DNA sequence: TGCGCCAGCAGCTTCAACAGGGACTATGGCTACACCTTC. Translated: CASSFNRDYGYTF.

This chain connects TRBV4-1 to TRBJ1-2; TRBD1 matches 7 bases. V shed 0 bases and J 3 bases; nucleotides not matched to a gene: 1. CDR1 is MGHRA, CDR2 YSYEKL, per germline. The CDR3 length is 14 residues. The CDR3 is CASSQDGTDYGYTF. In DNA, the CDR3 is TGCGCCAGCAGCCAAGACGGGACAGACTATGGCTACACCTTC.

This chain links TRBV5-1 with TRBJ2-5, with a tentative D call TRBD1 (5 bases). Trimming cost V 0 bases and J 2 bases, with 11 bases left between them. Germline CDR1 and CDR2: SGHRS and YFSETQ. CDR3 length: 15 residues. CDR3 bases: TGCGCCAGCAGCTTGGCCCGTCAGGGACAAGAGACCCAGTACTTC. Protein sequence: CASSLARQGQETQYF.

This chain links TRBV4-1 with TRBJ2-6; D is possibly TRBD1 (6 bases). V lost 4 bases and J 7 bases, leaving 8 bases between the germline ends. This CDR3 has 13 amino acids. Germline assignment: CDR1 MGHRA and CDR2 YSYEKL. CDR3 region: CASSLGTANVLTF. DNA for the CDR3: TGCGCCAGCAGCCTCGGGACAGCCAACGTCCTGACTTTC.

This chain connects TRBV27 to TRBJ1-3; tentatively, D is TRBD1 (5 bases). V dropped 8 bases and J dropped 0 bases, with 11 bases sitting between them. In germline, CDR1 is MNHEY, CDR2 SMNVEV (reference sequence). The CDR3 spans 14 residues. The CDR3 spells CASCPDSSGNTIYF. CDR3 sequence (DNA): TGTGCCAGCTGTCCAGACAGCTCTGGAAACACCATATATTTT.

This clone appeared once. V usage is TRBV5-6 and J usage is TRBJ2-5; 10 bases match TRBD1. The DNA end is a closer match to TRBJ2-7, so the J assignment may be wrong. The germline V gene encodes CDR1 SGHDT and CDR2 YYEEEE. There are 19 residues in the CDR3. The CDR3 DNA reads as TGTGCCAGCAGCTTGATGATACTGACCGGGACAGGGGAGGCCTACGAGCAGTACTTC. Translated, it gives CASSLMILTGTGEAYEQYF.

This clone was seen more than once but under ten times. V usage is TRBV27 and J usage is TRBJ2-4; 7 nucleotides match TRBD2. CDR1 and CDR2 from the germline V gene are MNHEY and SMNVEV (reference sequence). The V segment lost 3 bases and the J segment 3 bases; nucleotides outside the gene matches: 8. The CDR3 is made up of 16 amino acids. The CDR3 region has the DNA TGTGCCAGCAGTTTGGGAGGGCTAGCGGTCAAAAACATTCAGTACTTC. Its translation: CASSLGGLAVKNIQYF.

V is TRBV18 and J is TRBJ2-3; TRBD1 is a possible D gene (5 bases). The ends were cut back, 0 bases at V and 12 bases at J, with 16 bases in the middle. The CDR3 sequence is 14 residues long. Per germline, CDR1 KGHSH and CDR2 LQKENI. The CDR3 reads CASSPPETVSPQYF. In DNA form, the CDR3 reads TGTGCCAGCTCACCACCGGAGACAGTCAGCCCCCAGTATTTT.

This sequence joins TRBV6-1 and TRBJ2-1; D not certain. V lost 10 bases to trimming and J lost 8 bases, with 12 bases between them. This CDR3 contains 11 residues. CDR1 is MNHNS, CDR2 SASEGT, per germline. The CDR3 nucleotides are TGTGCCACCAGCTACCTCGATGAGCAGTTCTTC. Translating gives CATSYLDEQFF.